This TCR beta chain was recovered during a study of blood T cell repertoires in COVID-19. The repertoire was sequenced with immunoSEQ multiplex PCR; TCRdb's copy has only in-frame clones and lacks some. The sample consists of about 140,000 clones, around 85% of them appearing once. J lost 2 bases, V lost 4 bases, and 4 bases had no gene match. This CDR3 is 15 amino acids long. The germline gives CDR1 SGHNT, CDR2 YYREEE (reference sequence). All recovered Cohort 3 donors got two negative PCRs, got clearance, or saw symptom resolution. This chain links TRBV5-4 with TRBJ2-2; 8 nucleotides agree with TRBD1. The sequence derives from a woman aged 40 to 50 who had recovered from COVID-19. Sequencing was carried out using PBMCs or T cells enriched from blood (not recorded which). The CDR3 region is CASSPGQGNTGELFF. For the CDR3, the DNA is TGTGCCAGCAGCCCCGGACAGGGAAACACCGGGGAGCTGTTTTTT.